Presented here are 12 T cell receptor beta chains from one specimen sequenced in a study of blood T cells in healthy people across ages. Combining a sample-barcoded 5' primer with a J-beta primer mix, a second PCR ran for roughly 6 to 12 cycles. MiXCR was run by TCRdb on the 5' RACE reads, yielding one entry per CDR3 protein. The sample consists of 700,000 to 850,000 distinct CDR3 sequences, roughly 34% of them appearing once. The sequenced material came from blood. Receptor source: a man younger than 30 in good health.

This clonotype was detected a few times. The V call is TRBV20-1, the J call TRBJ1-6, with D possibly TRBD1 on 6 matching bases. The V gene lost 1 base and the J gene lost 0 bases, with 10 bases spanning the gap. This CDR3 has 16 amino acids. Germline CDR1 and CDR2: DFQATT and SNEGSKA (reference sequence). CDR3 protein: CSARAGDSSYNSPLHF. In nucleotides, the CDR3 is TGCAGTGCTAGAGCAGGGGATAGCTCCTATAATTCACCCCTCCACTTT.

In this sample, this clonotype turned up once. The chain couples TRBV20-1 to TRBJ2-7; the D is unclear. From germline, CDR1 is DFQATT and CDR2 SNEGSKA (reference sequence). Deletions cut 4 bases from V and 0 bases from J, with 10 bases between. This CDR3 contains 13 residues. The CDR3 loop reads CSAIGGSSYEQYF. CDR3 DNA: TGCAGTGCTATTGGCGGCAGCTCCTACGAGCAGTACTTC.

Turning to this clonotype: A much larger clone lies a single base off, so this may be a read error. This chain joins TRBV29-1 and TRBJ2-4; possible D gene TRBD2, 6 bases. The J call is uncertain, as TRBJ2-5 better fits the DNA end. Germline CDR1 reads SQVTM; CDR2 reads ANQGSEA. This CDR3 is 11 amino acids long. In DNA form, the CDR3 reads TGCAGCGGTGGAGGGGACGGGACCCAGTACTTC. It translates to CSGGGDGTQYF.

The chain is built from TRBV3-1 and TRBJ2-1, with 11 nucleotides matching TRBD2. Germline V gene sequence: CDR1 LGHDT, CDR2 YNNKEL (reference sequence). The CDR3 runs 14 residues. V lost 2 bases, J lost 8 bases, and 2 bases stayed unmatched. The CDR3 coding sequence is TGTGCCAGCAGCCAAACTAGCGGGAGCCATGAGCAGTTCTTC. Translating it yields CASSQTSGSHEQFF.

This clonotype was counted between two and nine times. This chain links TRBV5-1 with TRBJ2-1, with TRBD2 identical over 11 bases. Germline V gene sequence: CDR1 SGHRS, CDR2 YFSETQ. The CDR3 covers 16 residues. After removal of 4 bases from V and 0 bases from J, the junction contained 3 bases not matched to a gene. The CDR3 spells CASSASGGSSYNEQFF. CDR3 nucleotide sequence: TGCGCCAGCAGCGCTAGCGGGGGGAGCTCCTACAATGAGCAGTTCTTC.

The chain recombines TRBV5-1 with TRBJ2-1; 9 bases line up with TRBD2. With V trimmed by 3 bases and J by 7 bases, 14 bases remained unmatched. This CDR3 contains 17 residues. Looked up from germline, CDR1 is SGHRS and CDR2 is YFSETQ. In DNA, the CDR3 is TGCGCCAGCAGCTGGAATATCGCGGGGGGGCCGAAGAATGAGCAGTTCTTC. This gives the protein CASSWNIAGGPKNEQFF.

Concerning this clonotype itself: One end of the junction is discordant with germline, which a read error may explain. The genes are TRBV6-5 and TRBJ2-7; no clear D gene. CDR1 and CDR2 (germline): MNHEY, SVGAGI. CDR3 size: 13 residues. In nucleotides, the CDR3 is TGTGCCAGCAGTCCAGCCGCCTCCTACGAGCGGTACTTC. Protein product: CASSPAASYERYF.

This sequence joins TRBV9 and TRBJ2-1, with TRBD2 matching over 15 bases. J gave up 0 bases and V 4 bases, and 14 bases lay outside the gene matches. This CDR3 region has 21 residues. Germline lookup yields CDR1 SGDLS and CDR2 YYNGEE. This CDR3 is CASSPSPGLAGGRGSYNEQFF. The DNA for the CDR3 is TGTGCCAGCAGCCCATCCCCGGGACTAGCGGGGGGCCGGGGCTCCTACAATGAGCAGTTCTTC.

The gene calls are TRBV7-2 and TRBJ2-3, with 8 bases lining up with TRBD1. Germline assignment: CDR1 SGHTA and CDR2 FQGNSA. Trimming cost V 7 bases and J 1 base; bases outside gene matches: 10. The CDR3 sequence is 16 residues long. The CDR3 loop is CASTLRGQGGTDTQYF. The CDR3 DNA reads TGTGCCAGCACGCTCAGGGGGCAGGGAGGCACAGATACGCAGTATTTT. The entire variable domain, with the rest obtained from reference TRBV7-2 and TRBJ2-3, is as follows: GAGVSQSPSNKVTEKGKDVELRCDPISGHTALYWYRQSLGQGLEFLIYFQGNSAPDKSGLPSDRFSAERTGGSVSTLTIQRTQQEDSAVYLCASTLRGQGGTDTQYFGPGTRLTVL.

The rearrangement uses TRBV29-1 and TRBJ1-1, with TRBD1 matching over 7 bases. Germline trimming cut 3 bases from V and 1 base from J; bases unmatched to any gene: 8. The CDR3 has 15 amino acids. Germline CDR1 and CDR2: SQVTM and ANQGSEA. This CDR3 reads CSVDPKGAPNTEAFF. The CDR3 DNA follows: TGCAGCGTTGACCCGAAGGGGGCCCCGAACACTGAAGCTTTCTTT.

This clonotype was observed a single time. The rearrangement joins TRBV20-1 to TRBJ1-2; 8 nucleotides agree with TRBD1. V was clipped by 6 bases and J by 7 bases; unmatched bases: 10. Germline V CDR1 and CDR2: DFQATT, SNEGSKA (reference sequence). This CDR3 has 13 residues. DNA for the CDR3: TGCAGTGCGATGGACAGGGTTTCGGGTGGCTACACCTTC. It specifies CSAMDRVSGGYTF.

The sample holds a few counts of this clonotype. At one end, the junction sequence differs from germline, possibly due to a read error. The rearrangement links TRBV27 to TRBJ1-5; D remains ambiguous. The CDR3 covers 14 residues. Germline V lookup: CDR1 MNHEY, CDR2 SMNVEV (reference sequence). CDR3 region: CASKAGSGNQPQHF. CDR3 sequence (DNA): TGTGCGAGCAAAGCCGGGAGCGGCAATCAGCCCCAGCATTTT.